This TCR beta chain was captured in a study of blood T cell repertoires in COVID-19. The V and J ends lost 1 base and 3 bases, in that order; junction bases with no gene match: 6. Germline-derived CDR1 and CDR2 are MNHNS and SASEGT. This CDR3 region has 15 residues. This clone was seen more than once but under ten times. Sequencing was performed with immunoSEQ multiplex PCR; in TCRdb, only in-frame clones are kept and a portion is missing. Of around 170,000 clones in the sample, around 87% were seen once. The material sequenced was peripheral blood. This TCR derives from a woman aged 30 to 39 with active or convalescent COVID-19. This chain links TRBV6-1 with TRBJ2-7, with 7 positions matching TRBD2. CDR3 coding DNA: TGTGCCAGCAGTGAAGGGGGAGCGGGGTTCTACGAGCAGTACTTC. Protein: CASSEGGAGFYEQYF.